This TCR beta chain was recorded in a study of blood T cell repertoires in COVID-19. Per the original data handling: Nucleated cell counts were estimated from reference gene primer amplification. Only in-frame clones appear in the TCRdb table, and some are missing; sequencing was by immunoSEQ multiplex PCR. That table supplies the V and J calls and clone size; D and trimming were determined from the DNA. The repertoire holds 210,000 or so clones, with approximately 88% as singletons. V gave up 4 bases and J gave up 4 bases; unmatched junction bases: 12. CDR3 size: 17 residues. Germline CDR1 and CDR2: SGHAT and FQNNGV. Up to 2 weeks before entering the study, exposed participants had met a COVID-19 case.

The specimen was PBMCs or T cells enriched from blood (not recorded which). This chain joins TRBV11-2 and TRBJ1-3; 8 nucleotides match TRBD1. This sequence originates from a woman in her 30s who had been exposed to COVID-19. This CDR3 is CASSSDPLQGVGNTIYF. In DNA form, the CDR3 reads TGTGCCAGCAGCTCCGATCCCCTACAGGGGGTGGGAAACACCATATATTTT.